This paragraph covers one TCR beta chain sequence. The antigen remains undetermined. This entry comes from a study of cytomegalovirus exposure and HLA in healthy donors. Study-wide results and caveats: One variant, a missense change in DCLRE1C, was linked in a later analysis to TCR beta V- and J-gene trimming. The study recorded 160 or so TCR beta chains that were cytomegalovirus-associated. Reports showed the classifier diagnosing cytomegalovirus status with high specificity and sensitivity. In presence/absence analyses, roughly uniform sequencing depth across donors was assumed.

The CDR3 has 13 amino acids. Germline trimming cut 8 bases from V and 7 bases from J; bases unmatched to any gene: 11. The germline V gene has CDR1 SGHTA and CDR2 FQGNSA. The primer mix had 60 Vbeta and 13 Jbeta primers. Sequencing was performed with immunoSEQ multiplex PCR; in TCRdb, only in-frame clones are kept and a portion is missing. The sample has fewer than 200,000 clones; roughly 70% are singletons. Sequencing input: PBMCs. The V call is TRBV7-2, the J call TRBJ2-7, with TRBD2 matching 7 bases. This clonotype originated in a woman aged 18-29 years in good health and CMV-seropositive. The DNA for the CDR3 is TGTGCCAGCGCGGGGGTCGTTAAGGGGGAGCAGTACTTC. Translating gives CASAGVVKGEQYF.